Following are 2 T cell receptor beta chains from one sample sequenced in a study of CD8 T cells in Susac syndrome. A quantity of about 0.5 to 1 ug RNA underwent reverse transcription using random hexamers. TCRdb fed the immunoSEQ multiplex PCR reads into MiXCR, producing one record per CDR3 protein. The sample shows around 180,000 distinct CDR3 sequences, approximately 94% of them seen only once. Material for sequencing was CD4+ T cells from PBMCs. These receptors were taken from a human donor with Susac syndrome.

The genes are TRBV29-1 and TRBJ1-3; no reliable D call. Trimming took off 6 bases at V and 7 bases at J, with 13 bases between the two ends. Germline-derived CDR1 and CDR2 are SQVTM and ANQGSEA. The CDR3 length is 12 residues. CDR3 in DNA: TGCAGCGTGTCCCAGGCGGGCAACACCATATATTTT. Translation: CSVSQAGNTIYF.

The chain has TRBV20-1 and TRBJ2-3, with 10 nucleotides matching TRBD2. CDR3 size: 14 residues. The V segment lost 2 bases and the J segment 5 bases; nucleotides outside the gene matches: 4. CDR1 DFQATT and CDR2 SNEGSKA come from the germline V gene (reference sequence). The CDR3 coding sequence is TGCAGTGCTAGAAATAGCGGGGGGATAGATACGCAGTATTTT. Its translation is CSARNSGGIDTQYF.